This TCR beta chain derives from a study of T cells after yellow fever vaccination. Study-wide points: A weaker but faster secondary response was observed, peaking on day 5 versus 15. Subsequent to the booster, the majority of primary-vaccination clones reappeared (96% CD4, approximately 90% CD8).

MiXCR was run by TCRdb on the 5' RACE reads, yielding one entry per CDR3 protein. This table has 300,000 to 350,000 distinct CDR3 sequences, roughly 8% appearing once. Germline loops: CDR1 SGDLS, CDR2 YYNGEE. CDR3 length: 15 residues. Trimming removed 4 bases at V and 0 bases at J, with 13 bases between. This clonotype has a handful of counts. What it recognizes is unknown. The material sequenced was PBMCs, taken 35 to 50 days after the first yellow fever vaccination. The chain combines TRBV9 with TRBJ2-5, with TRBD2 as a possible D gene (5 bases). This sequence originates from a man in his late teens or twenties who received the YFV17D yellow fever vaccine. The DNA of the CDR3 is TGTGCCAGCAGCCACTCTTCGGGGTACCAAGAGACCCAGTACTTC. Its protein product is CASSHSSGYQETQYF.